The next 18 T cell receptor beta chains were all read from a single sample in a study of blood T cell repertoires in COVID-19. The repertoire was sequenced with immunoSEQ multiplex PCR; TCRdb's copy has only in-frame clones and lacks some. Of approximately 220,000 clones in the sample, 83% were seen once. The sample was PBMCs or T cells enriched from blood (not recorded which). These receptor sequences come from a woman aged 45 to 65 who had been exposed to COVID-19.

The CDR3 is CASSGARTTDTQYF. For the CDR3, the DNA is TGCGCCAGCAGCGGGGCCCGGACCACAGATACGCAGTATTTT. V is TRBV5-1 and J is TRBJ2-3; TRBD1 is a possible D gene (5 bases). Trimming cost V 4 bases and J 2 bases, with 11 bases left between them. The CDR3 has 14 residues. Germline V gene data show CDR1 as SGHRS and CDR2 as YFSETQ. The complete variable domain, with remaining parts taken from reference TRBV5-1 and TRBJ2-3, reads KAGVTQTPRYLIKTRGQQVTLSCSPISGHRSVSWYQQTPGQGLQFLFEYFSETQRNKGNFPGRFSGRQFSNSRSEMNVSTLELGDSALYLCASSGARTTDTQYFGPGTRLTVL.

The chain links TRBV5-1 to TRBJ1-2; D may be TRBD1 (5 bases). V shed 4 bases and J shed 4 bases, with 11 bases lying between them. The CDR3 loop spans 13 amino acids. Germline V gives CDR1 SGHRS, CDR2 YFSETQ. For the CDR3, the DNA is TGCGCCAGCAGCCGACAGATAAGCTATGGCTACACCTTC. Translated, it gives CASSRQISYGYTF.

Remarks on this clone: Other DNA variants within this sample encode the same CDR3. This rearrangement joins TRBV5-4 to TRBJ1-1; the match to TRBD1 covers 9 bases. V lost 5 bases and J lost 3; bases outside the gene matches: 2. CDR1 SGHNT and CDR2 YYREEE come from the germline V gene (reference sequence). CDR3 length equals 13 residues. In DNA, the CDR3 is TGTGCCAGCAGTCGGGACAGGGACACTGAAGCTTTCTTT. Translating gives CASSRDRDTEAFF.

CDR3 nucleotides: TGTGCCAGCAGCGCGACTAGCACAGATACGCAGTATTTT. Its protein is CASSATSTDTQYF. V is TRBV9 and J is TRBJ2-3; D is undetermined. The CDR3 runs to 13 residues. The V end was cut by 3 bases, the J end by 0 bases, with 5 bases between. Germline CDR1 reads SGDLS; CDR2 reads YYNGEE.

This chain joins TRBV7-9 and TRBJ2-1; D possibly corresponds to TRBD2 (5 bases). The V gene lost 3 bases and the J gene lost 4 bases, with 13 bases spanning the gap. This CDR3 is 15 amino acids long. Germline CDR1 reads SEHNR; CDR2 reads FQNEAQ (reference sequence). CDR3 sequence (DNA): TGTGCCAGCAGCTTGTACGGGGAAGGGTACAATGAGCAGTTCTTC. It yields the protein CASSLYGEGYNEQFF.

This clone was observed a few times. The rearrangement joins TRBV5-1 to TRBJ2-1; 10 bases agree with TRBD2. This CDR3 comprises 14 residues. With V trimmed by 0 bases and J by 6 bases, 0 bases remained unmatched. Germline CDR1 and CDR2: SGHRS and YFSETQ. CDR3 protein: CASSLGTSGNEQFF. CDR3 bases: TGCGCCAGCAGCTTGGGGACTAGCGGCAATGAGCAGTTCTTC.

On this clone: In the same sample, other DNA sequences code for this CDR3. CDR3 nucleotides: TGTGCCACCAGCAGAGGAGGCTCTGGAAACACCATATATTTT. Its translation is CATSRGGSGNTIYF. V gene TRBV15 combines with J gene TRBJ1-3; D call uncertain. CDR3 length equals 14 residues. CDR1 is LNHNV, CDR2 YYDKDF, per germline (reference sequence). V was pared by 1 base and J by 0 bases, with 4 bases between. Together with reference TRBV15 and TRBJ1-3, the CDR3 gives the full variable domain: DAMVIQNPRYQVTQFGKPVTLSCSQTLNHNVMYWYQQKSSQAPKLLFHYYDKDFNNEADTPDNFQSRRPNTSFCFLDIRSPGLGDTAMYLCATSRGGSGNTIYFGEGSWLTVV.

CDR3 in amino acids: CASSEKRGDTDTQYF. The CDR3 region has the DNA TGTGCCAGCAGTGAAAAGCGGGGTGACACAGATACGCAGTATTTT. The chain links TRBV6-4 to TRBJ2-3; TRBD2 matches 7 bases. This CDR3 comprises 15 residues. J was trimmed by 2 bases and V by 3 bases; bases with no gene match: 5. Looked up from germline, CDR1 is MRHNA and CDR2 is SNTAGT.

The J gene is TRBJ2-1, the V gene TRBV7-9, with 10 bases lining up with TRBD2. Trimming removed 1 base from V and 4 bases from J; junction bases left unmatched: 4. This CDR3 contains 16 residues. Germline V gene lookup returns CDR1 SEHNR and CDR2 FQNEAQ (reference sequence). In DNA form, the CDR3 reads TGTGCCAGCAGCTTAGTTAGCGGGGGGACTTACAATGAGCAGTTCTTC. Protein product: CASSLVSGGTYNEQFF.

This clone was picked up a small number of times. The genes are TRBV7-6 and TRBJ1-1, with D perhaps matching TRBD1 (5 bases). This CDR3 has 13 amino acids. The germline CDR1 and CDR2 sequences are SGHVS and FNYEAQ. Trimming stripped 6 bases from V and 3 bases from J, with 11 bases between. CDR3 sequence reads: CASSLRVDTEAFF. The CDR3 DNA reads TGTGCCAGCAGTCTCAGGGTCGACACTGAAGCTTTCTTT.

V gene TRBV5-8 combines with J gene TRBJ2-1; 9 nucleotides match TRBD1. Germline loops: CDR1 SGHTS, CDR2 YDEGEE. The CDR3 sequence is 16 residues long. V gave up 0 bases and J gave up 6 bases; unmatched junction bases: 7. This CDR3 reads CASSLAGTGMGNEQFF. The CDR3 DNA is TGTGCCAGCAGCTTGGCCGGGACAGGGATGGGCAATGAGCAGTTCTTC.

This clone was recorded only once. The rearrangement joins TRBV7-9 to TRBJ1-2, with 7 bases aligning to TRBD1. The CDR3 covers 15 residues. From germline, CDR1 is SEHNR and CDR2 FQNEAQ (reference sequence). J lost 2 bases, V lost 0 bases, and 3 bases had no gene match. The DNA of the CDR3 is TGTGCCAGCAGCTTAGCTTGGGACAGCAACTATGGCTACACCTTC. Translated, it gives CASSLAWDSNYGYTF.

In its sample, this clone was seen a few times. The rearrangement uses TRBV18 and TRBJ1-4; possibly TRBD1 for D (5 bases). This CDR3 has 14 amino acids. Deletions cut 3 bases from V and 10 bases from J, with 15 bases between. The V gene's germline CDR1 is KGHSH and CDR2 LQKENI. The CDR3 reads CASSPFRDIRKLFF. The CDR3 DNA sequence: TGTGCCAGCTCACCGTTCAGGGATATCCGAAAACTGTTTTTT.

Only one count was recorded for this clone. V and J are TRBV9 and TRBJ1-1; D unresolved. The CDR3 consists of 15 residues. The V and J ends lost 3 bases and 4 bases respectively, with 16 bases between them. Germline V CDR1 and CDR2: SGDLS, YYNGEE. The CDR3 region is CASSARAPAGTEAFF. Here the CDR3 DNA reads TGTGCCAGCAGCGCGAGGGCCCCGGCAGGCACTGAAGCTTTCTTT.

The rearrangement uses TRBV2 and TRBJ1-2, with 7 bases lining up with TRBD1. J gave up 0 bases and V 6 bases, and 4 bases lay outside the gene matches. The germline gives CDR1 SNHLY, CDR2 FYNNEI. This CDR3 has 14 amino acids. CDR3 nucleotide sequence: TGTGCCAGCAGCCCGGACAGGACTAACTATGGCTACACCTTC. Translating it yields CASSPDRTNYGYTF. Using reference TRBV2 and TRBJ1-2 for the parts outside the CDR3, the full variable domain is EPEVTQTPSHQVTQMGQEVILRCVPISNHLYFYWYRQILGQKVEFLVSFYNNEISEKSEIFDDQFSVERPDGSNFTLKIRSTKLEDSAMYFCASSPDRTNYGYTFGSGTRLTVV.

Ten or more counts support this clone. The chain uses TRBV14 and TRBJ1-2; D not certain. Deletions cut 4 bases from V and 4 bases from J, with 10 bases between. The CDR3 is 13 amino acids. Germline V gene lookup returns CDR1 SGHDN and CDR2 FVKESK. The CDR3 nucleotides are TGTGCCAGCAGCCTTCGCGCCCTCTATGGCTACACCTTC. Translation: CASSLRALYGYTF.

The CDR3 bases are TGCGCCAGCAGCCAAGACAGGTACTATGGCTACACCTTC. It yields the protein CASSQDRYYGYTF. The V and J genes are TRBV4-1 and TRBJ1-2; no firm D call. The CDR3 extends over 13 amino acids. V lost 0 bases and J 3 bases, leaving 5 bases between the germline ends. The V gene's germline CDR1 is MGHRA and CDR2 YSYEKL.

This clone was found a few times. The V gene is TRBV27, the J gene TRBJ1-2, with a tentative D call TRBD1 (6 bases). Germline assignment: CDR1 MNHEY and CDR2 SMNVEV (reference sequence). V dropped 6 bases and J dropped 4 bases, with 18 bases sitting between them. The CDR3 covers 15 residues. The CDR3 DNA reads TGTGCCAGCAGCCCGAGGGGGGGAACCCCCTATGGCTACACCTTC. Translated, it gives CASSPRGGTPYGYTF.